The subject of this entry is one T cell receptor (beta chain). Its antigen is currently unknown. The CDR3 covers 12 residues. Germline V gene data show CDR1 as SGHRS and CDR2 as YFSETQ. Trimming shortened V by 5 bases and J by 7 bases, and 12 bases separated the two germline ends. cDNA serving as the sequencing template came from extracted, reverse transcribed RNA. Sequencing used immunoSEQ multiplex PCR; TCRdb keeps in-frame clones, though not all of them. The table records about 110,000 clones, approximately 59% of them present only once. PBMCs yielded sorted CD4+ and CD8+ T cells. The sample comes from a study of CD8+ T cells in alopecia areata. Study-wide results and caveats: Alopecia totalis/universalis scalp especially showed more expanded CD8+ clones than normal scalp. Sharing of TCRs across patients appeared less clear than in mice, possibly for HLA-related reasons.

The clonotype comes from a human donor in good health. J is TRBJ1-2 and V is TRBV5-1, with D hard to call. The sequencing sample was made of CD8+ T cells sorted from blood. As DNA, the CDR3 is TGCGCCAGCAGGGATGGAGGAGCTGGCTACACCTTC. It codes for CASRDGGAGYTF. The full variable domain, its missing parts supplied by reference TRBV5-1 and TRBJ1-2, is KAGVTQTPRYLIKTRGQQVTLSCSPISGHRSVSWYQQTPGQGLQFLFEYFSETQRNKGNFPGRFSGRQFSNSRSEMNVSTLELGDSALYLCASRDGGAGYTFGSGTRLTVV.